This is a list of T cell receptor beta chains from one sample in a study of Graves' ophthalmopathy and Graves' hyperthyroidism. TCRdb passed the multiplex PCR reads through MiXCR, listing each CDR3 protein once. The table lists about 590,000 distinct CDR3 sequences, about two fifths of them singletons, with around 4% in the top ten. The sample taken for sequencing was peripheral blood or thyroid tissue (not recorded which). The receptors were gathered from an adult man with Graves' hyperthyroidism. The CDR3 runs from the conserved cysteine through the conserved F or W. D genes are given only for firm matches. A clone size is listed for some rows: how often the clone was seen (once, few, many), or a class if it is expanded.

len	v_gene	j_gene	abundance	d_gene	CDR3aa	CDR3nt
15	TRBV7-3	TRBJ2-1	-	TRBD2	CASSVSGGAYNEQFF	TGTGCCAGCAGCGTAAGCGGGGGGGCGTACAATGAGCAGTTCTTC
15	TRBV9	TRBJ1-4	-	-	CASSATGFPDEKLFF	TGTGCCAGCAGCGCAACAGGGTTTCCCGATGAAAAACTGTTTTTT
14	TRBV5-1	TRBJ1-2	few	-	CASSFDSMNYGYTF	TGCGCCAGCAGCTTCGACAGCATGAACTATGGCTACACCTTC
16	TRBV5-1	TRBJ2-7	-	-	CASSQDSVWGVHKQYF	TGCGCCAGCAGCCAAGACTCGGTTTGGGGGGTCCACAAGCAGTACTTC
13	TRBV7-8	TRBJ2-5	-	-	CAWSFRGGETQYF	TGTGCCTGGAGCTTCAGGGGGGGAGAGACCCAGTACTTC
14	TRBV7-2	TRBJ2-7	-	TRBD1	CASSAGDRGYEQYF	TGTGCCAGCAGCGCAGGCGACAGGGGCTACGAGCAGTACTTC
13	TRBV7-6	TRBJ2-5	-	-	CASSPSGGRTQYF	TGTGCCAGCAGTCCAAGTGGGGGAAGGACCCAGTACTTC
14	TRBV5-1	TRBJ1-2	-	TRBD1	CASSSWDRVDGYTF	TGCGCCAGCAGCTCATGGGACAGGGTTGATGGCTACACCTTC
13	TRBV10-2	TRBJ2-7	many	-	CASSRSLSYEQYF	TGCGCCAGCAGTAGGTCTTTATCCTACGAGCAGTACTTC
15	TRBV5-8	TRBJ2-5	few	-	CASSLWDTGRETQYF	TGTGCCAGCAGCTTGTGGGACACGGGGCGAGAGACCCAGTACTTC
13	TRBV7-3	TRBJ2-5	many	-	CASSFYREETQYF	TGTGCCAGCAGCTTCTACAGGGAAGAGACCCAGTACTTC
14	TRBV7-9	TRBJ1-4	many	TRBD1	CASSSDRGGEKLFF	TGTGCCAGCAGCTCTGACAGGGGGGGTGAAAAACTGTTTTTT
16	TRBV10-3	TRBJ2-1	once	TRBD2	CAISESWAGGPNEQFF	TGTGCCATCAGTGAGTCGTGGGCGGGAGGGCCCAATGAGCAGTTCTTC
13	TRBV29-1	TRBJ2-7	few	TRBD2	CSVDGGGSGEQYF	TGCAGCGTTGATGGGGGGGGGTCGGGGGAGCAGTACTTC
16	TRBV2	TRBJ1-1	few	TRBD1	CASSVRTGVLGTEAFF	TGTGCCAGCAGTGTCAGGACAGGGGTACTAGGTACTGAAGCTTTCTTT